The 8 T cell receptor beta chains listed next were all sequenced from one sample in a study of T cells in Graves' hyperthyroidism and ophthalmopathy. Researchers amplified the TCR beta CDR3 regions from RNA transcripts. The primer set for the first-round RT-PCR of the TCR CDR3 was HTBI. TCRdb reprocessed the multiplex PCR reads via MiXCR and lists one record per CDR3 protein. The sample has fewer than 450,000 distinct CDR3 sequences; about a sixth are singletons. The source material was blood. The receptor set was obtained from a woman in her twenties or thirties with Graves' hyperthyroidism that later progressed to Graves' ophthalmopathy.

The gene calls are TRBV12-3 or TRBV12-4 and TRBJ2-7; possible D gene TRBD1, 6 bases. This CDR3 comprises 16 residues. The ends were cut back, 3 bases at V and 3 bases at J, with 18 bases in the middle. CDR3 amino acids: CASSFGFRGGIYEQYF. The CDR3 nucleotides are TGTGCCAGCAGTTTTGGATTTAGAGGGGGAATCTACGAGCAGTACTTC.

The sample holds one count of this clonotype. The rearrangement joins TRBV6-2 or TRBV6-3 to TRBJ2-2, with 12 bases identical to TRBD2. V shed 6 bases, J shed 7 bases, and the junction held 9 bases outside the gene matches. The germline V gene has CDR1 MNHEY and CDR2 SVGEGT. This CDR3 contains 16 residues. CDR3 in amino acids: CASRGLAGGPFGELFF. Here the CDR3 DNA reads TGTGCCAGCAGGGGTCTAGCGGGAGGGCCGTTCGGGGAGCTGTTTTTT.

This clonotype was counted ten times or more. This sequence joins TRBV7-3 and TRBJ1-1; 7 positions match TRBD1. Trimming took 1 base from V and 6 from J; bases not matched to a gene: 14. This CDR3 spans 17 amino acids. Germline lookup yields CDR1 SGHTA and CDR2 FQGTGA. CDR3 loop: CASSLIPYDRAISEAFF. CDR3 DNA sequence: TGTGCCAGCAGCTTAATCCCCTACGACAGGGCAATATCTGAAGCTTTCTTT. Together with reference TRBV7-3 and TRBJ1-1, the CDR3 gives the full variable domain: GAGVSQTPSNKVTEKGKYVELRCDPISGHTALYWYRQSLGQGPEFLIYFQGTGAADDSGLPNDRFFAVRPEGSVSTLKIQRTERGDSAVYLCASSLIPYDRAISEAFFGQGTRLTVV.

This clonotype has a single count. CDR3 in amino acids: CASSGSSGIETQYF. As DNA, the CDR3 is TGTGCCAGCAGTGGGTCTAGCGGGATCGAGACCCAGTACTTC. The chain links TRBV2 to TRBJ2-5; TRBD2 aligns across 9 bases. The length of the CDR3 is 14 residues. After removal of 4 bases from V and 5 bases from J, the junction contained 5 bases not matched to a gene. The V gene's germline CDR1 is SNHLY and CDR2 FYNNEI.

The chain recombines TRBV2 with TRBJ2-1, with D maybe TRBD2 (6 bases). Germline loops: CDR1 SNHLY, CDR2 FYNNEI. V lost 6 bases and J 6 bases, leaving 9 bases between the germline ends. The CDR3 has 12 residues. This chain's CDR3 is CASRAGSNEQFF. The CDR3 bases are TGTGCCAGCAGGGCCGGGAGCAATGAGCAGTTCTTC.

The V and J genes are TRBV6-1 and TRBJ1-2, with TRBD1 identical over 7 bases. V lost 3 bases and J lost 4; bases outside the gene matches: 8. Germline V lookup: CDR1 MNHNS, CDR2 SASEGT. The CDR3 runs 15 residues. The DNA for the CDR3 is TGTGCCAGCAGTGAGGTAGGGGGCGCCAGCTATGGCTACACCTTC. It codes for CASSEVGGASYGYTF.

V usage is TRBV12-3 or TRBV12-4 and J usage is TRBJ2-7, with 11 bases aligning to TRBD1. With V trimmed by 6 bases and J by 6 bases, 7 bases remained unmatched. This CDR3 has 14 amino acids. The CDR3 DNA reads as TGTGCCAGCAGCCCGGACAGGGGGCATCGCGAGCAGTACTTC. Its translation: CASSPDRGHREQYF.

This clonotype was counted at least ten times. The rearrangement uses TRBV27 and TRBJ2-7; unclear D gene. The V end was cut by 0 bases, the J end by 5 bases, with 8 bases between. Germline CDR1 and CDR2: MNHEY and SMNVEV (reference sequence). The CDR3 has 13 residues. The CDR3 DNA is TGTGCCAGCAGTTTATCAGGGAACGACGAGCAGTACTTC. Protein product: CASSLSGNDEQYF.